Sequencing of this T cell receptor (beta chain) was carried out in a study of OX40 agonist ivuxolimab in advanced cancers. For context, the study as a whole: Ivuxolimab, which targeted the costimulatory receptor OX40 (CD134), was an agonistic, fully human IgG2 monoclonal antibody. Intravenous ivuxolimab was administered to patients every 2 weeks at six dose levels: 0.01, 0.1, 0.3, 1.5, 3 and 10 mg/kg. Of the 52 patients in dose escalation, 19 had hepatocellular carcinoma, some 15 had melanoma, 9 had renal cell carcinoma and 9 had head and neck cancer. In the dose-escalation cohort, roughly 80% of patients were male, and the mean age was approximately 60 years, with a range of roughly 20 to 80. Patients were allowed to have had prior anti-PD-1, anti-PD-L1 or anti-CTLA-4 therapy, and roughly two fifths of the dose-escalation patients had been treated with checkpoint inhibitors. Partial responses were achieved by three dose-escalation patients, of whom one had hepatocellular carcinoma and two had cutaneous melanoma. Peripheral TCRbeta sequencing was intended to test whether TCR sequence diversity was altered and clonal T-cell expansion was caused by ivuxolimab. The paper reports the monotherapy dose-escalation portion (N of about 47 patients) of the phase I ivuxolimab trial. General study outcomes and caveats: Low levels of normalized T-cell clonal expansion were also seen in some nonresponding patients. Clonal expansion of both CD4+ and CD8+ blood T cells was observed from baseline to week 6 at doses 0.1 to 3.0 mg/kg. In the 0.1-3.0 mg/kg groups, partial responders were among the patients with the lowest normalized peripheral clonal expansion, particularly in CD8+ T cells. The antigen specificity of the clonally expanded peripheral T cells was not determined. After ivuxolimab, more expanded clones were found on average in CD8+ T cells than in CD4+ T cells.

As concerns this clone: This receptor's antigen is unknown. The record has no base qualities; no much larger clone is one base away.

To sequence the TCRbeta CDR3 region, genomic DNA was isolated from the sorted cells. The immunoSEQ Assay was used to sequence the TCRbeta CDR3 regions. The source is immuneACCESS, and TCRdb retained only in-frame sequences with V and J called. Part of the clones is not carried over; for the studies checked, unresolved V genes explain less than half of this, and the remainder is unexplained. This sample holds fewer than 85,000 clones; just under 90% were observed only once. The ten top clones hold roughly 9.7% of the sample. Patients with a history of autoimmune disease or receiving systemic immunosuppression were excluded from the trial. Peripheral blood for TCR sequencing was drawn from every dose cohort at baseline, at cycle 4 day 1 and at cycle 7 day 1. Samples were obtained from an open-label, multicenter, first-in-human phase I dose-escalation trial of ivuxolimab. Adults with locally advanced or metastatic head and neck squamous cell, hepatocellular, melanoma or renal cell carcinoma were enrolled in the trial. Before TCR sequencing, CD4+ T cells and CD8+ T cells from peripheral blood were sorted into separate populations.

The CDR3 goes from the cysteine to the phenylalanine over 15 residues. Just the 45-base CDR3 DNA is kept, in frame starting at base 1. V is cut by 1 base and J by 7 bases, and the space between the germline ends is 14 bases. According to the germline V gene, CDR1 reads SGHRS and CDR2 reads YFSETQ. The origin of this receptor is an adult with an advanced solid tumor such as melanoma, head and neck, liver or kidney cancer. The source was CD4+ or CD8+ T cells sorted from blood, collected in a trial of the OX40 agonist ivuxolimab. The sequence joins TRBV5-1 to TRBJ1-4; TRBD1 is a possible D gene, resting on 5 matching bases. The CDR3 has the sequence CASSLFGARGEKLFF. The DNA sequence is given as TGCGCCAGCAGCTTGTTCGGGGCGCGGGGTGAAAAACTGTTTTTT.